This is a list of T cell receptor beta chains from one sample in a study of OX40 agonist ivuxolimab in advanced cancers. TCRdb's copy holds only in-frame clones and misses some; the assay was immunoSEQ multiplex PCR. Here the sample spans about 79,000 clones, 86% being singletons. The source material was CD4+ or CD8+ T cells sorted from blood, sampled in a trial of the OX40 agonist ivuxolimab. Receptor source: an adult with an advanced solid tumor such as melanoma, head and neck, liver or kidney cancer. Both conserved end residues are part of each CDR3. Each record gives: J gene, V gene, D gene, CDR3 length, clone size, CDR3 DNA, CDR3 protein. D genes are given only for firm matches. A row's size may be missing; if present it is once, few, many or a size class.

TRBJ2-5 TRBV5-6 - 15 - TGTGCCAGCAGCTTCGGTTGGGCAGGCCAAGAGACCCAGTACTTC CASSFGWAGQETQYF
TRBJ1-2 TRBV6-6 - 12 - TGTGCCAGCAGGCCCGAGACTGACCTGTGGGCCTTC CASRPETDLWAF
TRBJ1-5 TRBV6-6 TRBD1 15 - TGTGCCAGCAGTTACTCGATGGACAGGGGTCAGCCCCAGCATTTT CASSYSMDRGQPQHF
TRBJ2-7 TRBV12-5 - 12 - TGTGCTAGTGGTTTGAGGTCCTACGAGCAGTACTTC CASGLRSYEQYF
TRBJ2-7 TRBV6-5 - 13 - TGTGCCAGCAGTTACTCATGGGGAGCCGAGCAGTACTTC CASSYSWGAEQYF
TRBJ2-3 TRBV7-6 - 22 once TGTGCCAGCAGCCCCGGGACAGGGGGCGTTTTTGGACTAGCGGGGGTCACAGATACGCAGTATTTT CASSPGTGGVFGLAGVTDTQYF
TRBJ2-5 TRBV29-1 TRBD2 12 - TGCAGCGTTGACGGCGGGAGGGAGACCCAGTACTTC CSVDGGRETQYF
TRBJ2-3 TRBV18 TRBD2 15 few TGTGCCAGCTCACAGACTAGCGCGAGCACAGATACGCAGTATTTT CASSQTSASTDTQYF
TRBJ2-7 TRBV7-9 - 12 - TGTGCCAGCAGCTCTAGCTCCTACGAGCAGTACTTC CASSSSSYEQYF
TRBJ2-1 TRBV7-6 - 17 - TGTGCCAGCAGCTTAAGCTTGGCCAGCGGGACATACAATGAGCAGTTCTTC CASSLSLASGTYNEQFF
TRBJ1-1 TRBV30 - 13 - TGTGCCTGGGATGCCCGAATTGGGACTGAAGCTTTCTTT CAWDARIGTEAFF
TRBJ1-2 TRBV2 - 14 - TGTGCCAGCAGTGAAGCGCTGGATCCTCGGGGCTACACCTTC CASSEALDPRGYTF
TRBJ2-2 TRBV5-1 - 14 - TGCGCCAGCAGCCCAGGGGCGAGCACCGGGGAGCTGTTTTTT CASSPGASTGELFF
TRBJ1-2 TRBV2 TRBD1 14 once TGTGCCAGCATTCCCGATACAGGGGACTATGGCTACACCTTC CASIPDTGDYGYTF
TRBJ2-7 TRBV18 - 13 - TGTGCCAGCTCACCTGACAGATCCTACGAGCAGTACTTC CASSPDRSYEQYF
TRBJ2-5 TRBV18 - 14 - TGTGCCAGCTCACAGGGACTGGGGGAAAAGACCCAGTACTTC CASSQGLGEKTQYF
TRBJ1-2 TRBV10-3 TRBD1 12 - TGTGCCATCAGTGCGGAGGCCGGGACAGGTAACTTC CAISAEAGTGNF
TRBJ2-7 TRBV12-5 - 12 - TGTGCTAGTGGTTTGGAAGGGGGCGAGCAGTACTTC CASGLEGGEQYF
TRBJ1-4 TRBV2 TRBD1 15 - TGTGCCAGCAGTGAACAAGGGACAGGGGATGAAAAACTGTTTTTT CASSEQGTGDEKLFF
TRBJ2-7 TRBV7-2 TRBD2 16 - TGTGCCAGCAGCTTCGGACAAGCGGGAGGCTCCTACGAGCAGTACTTC CASSFGQAGGSYEQYF
TRBJ1-1 TRBV7-9 - 13 - TGTGCCAGCAGCTTAGGACAGAACACTGAAGCTTTCTTT CASSLGQNTEAFF
TRBJ2-3 TRBV6-5 - 15 - TGTGCCAGCAGACCCCAGGGCGGCGTCACAGATACGCAGTATTTT CASRPQGGVTDTQYF
TRBJ1-1 TRBV5-1 - 14 few TGCGCCAGCAGTCAGTTTCCAGGGAACACTGAAGCTTTCTTT CASSQFPGNTEAFF
TRBJ2-3 TRBV19 TRBD1 15 - TGTGCCAGTACCGACAGGGTTGGGGCCACAGATACGCAGTATTTT CASTDRVGATDTQYF
TRBJ2-3 TRBV4-3 TRBD2 15 - TGCGCCAGCAGCAGTAGCGGGTCTAGCACAGATACGCAGTATTTT CASSSSGSSTDTQYF
TRBJ2-3 TRBV14 - 15 - TGTGCCAGCAGCCAAGATTGGTTTACCTCAGATACGCAGTATTTT CASSQDWFTSDTQYF
TRBJ1-3 TRBV5-1 TRBD1 16 - TGCGCCAGCAGCAAGGAGGGACAGTCCCCTGGAAACACCATATATTTT CASSKEGQSPGNTIYF
TRBJ2-7 TRBV14 TRBD1 15 - TGTGCCAGCAGCCGGACAGGGGATTACCCCTACGAGCAGTACTTC CASSRTGDYPYEQYF
TRBJ2-7 TRBV7-9 - 13 - TGTGCCAGCAGCTTGGACAGAAAATACGAGCAGTACTTC CASSLDRKYEQYF
TRBJ1-2 TRBV7-9 - 13 - TGTGCCAGCAGCTTAGACAATTTCGGTGGCTACACCTTC CASSLDNFGGYTF
TRBJ1-2 TRBV6-1 - 12 - TGTGCCACCACGGACAACAACTATGGCTACACCTTC CATTDNNYGYTF
TRBJ2-1 TRBV27 - 15 - TGTGCCAGCAGTTTATCGGGGTCTAGCGCCAATGAGCAGTTCTTC CASSLSGSSANEQFF
TRBJ2-7 TRBV6-5 - 13 - TGTGCCAGTCGACCAGTGCAGATCTACGAGCAGTACTTC CASRPVQIYEQYF
TRBJ2-3 TRBV6-1 TRBD2 16 - TGTGCCAGCAGTGGGACTAGCTCTATAAGCACAGATACGCAGTATTTT CASSGTSSISTDTQYF
TRBJ1-1 TRBV5-4 - 13 - TGTGCCAGCAGCTTGGAGGCGAACACTGAAGCTTTCTTT CASSLEANTEAFF
TRBJ2-3 TRBV12-1 - 15 - TGTGCCAGCAGCATGACCCAAACTAGCACAGATACGCAGTATTTT CASSMTQTSTDTQYF
TRBJ1-6 TRBV28 - 12 few TGTGCCAGCAGTTTTGGGGATTCACCCCTCCACTTT CASSFGDSPLHF
TRBJ1-1 TRBV7-8 TRBD1 14 - TGTGCCAGCAGCCTGACAGGGATGAACACTGAAGCTTTCTTT CASSLTGMNTEAFF
TRBJ2-3 TRBV4-3 - 21 - TGCGCCAGCAGCCAAGATAATTTGGACTTACAACTCCTTGGGGCCGGGGATACGCAGTATTTT CASSQDNLDLQLLGAGDTQYF
TRBJ1-5 TRBV7-2 - 13 - TGTGCCAGCAGCTTCCAAGATAATCAGCCCCAGCATTTT CASSFQDNQPQHF
TRBJ1-1 TRBV4-1 - 16 - TGCGCCAGCAGCCAAGCGGACAGAACTATGAACACTGAAGCTTTCTTT CASSQADRTMNTEAFF